This T cell receptor (beta chain) was observed in a study of OX40 agonist ivuxolimab in advanced cancers. Study at large: Each patient was given ivuxolimab into a vein every 2 weeks, at 0.01 to 10 mg/kg. The study's findings and limits: No determination was made of the antigen specificity of the expanded peripheral T cells. Compared with others, partial responders at 0.1-3.0 mg/kg displayed clonal expansion among the lowest. Dose levels from 0.1 to 3.0 mg/kg saw CD4+ and CD8+ blood T cells expand clonally by week 6.

This CDR3 is 15 amino acids long. V dropped 3 bases and J dropped 2 bases, with 14 bases sitting between them. Per germline, CDR1 MNHEY and CDR2 SMNVEV (reference sequence). TCRdb keeps only in-frame clones here, not all; method: immunoSEQ multiplex PCR. Of about 10,000 clones in the sample, 63% are singletons; the top ten hold 46%. A word on this clone: Its antigen is unidentified.

The TCR was taken from an adult with an advanced solid tumor such as melanoma, head and neck, liver or kidney cancer. V usage is TRBV27 and J usage is TRBJ2-7, with a possible D match to TRBD2 (5 bases). The sample in question was CD4+ or CD8+ T cells sorted from blood, obtained in a trial of the OX40 agonist ivuxolimab. CDR3 residues: CASSLDVSGTYEQYF. CDR3 nucleotides: TGTGCCAGCAGTTTGGACGTGAGCGGAACCTACGAGCAGTACTTC.